This paragraph reports one T cell receptor beta chain. The data are from a study of blood T cell repertoires in COVID-19. Overall study context: Material from acute and convalescent COVID-19 was sourced from the United States, Italy and Spain.

Repertoires were generated with immunoSEQ multiplex PCR, while TCRdb's copy carries only in-frame clones and drops some. The table includes about 39,000 clones, roughly nine tenths detected once. The sequencing sample was made of peripheral blood. The receptor comes from a man in his forties or fifties with active COVID-19.

The CDR3 here is CASSELREEAFF. The CDR3 DNA follows: TGTGCCAGCAGTGAACTCCGAGAGGAAGCTTTCTTT. V gene TRBV2 combines with J gene TRBJ1-1; D gene unclear. V lost 2 bases and J 8 bases, leaving 9 bases between the germline ends. This CDR3 spans 12 amino acids. Germline lookup yields CDR1 SNHLY and CDR2 FYNNEI.